Shown below are 26 T cell receptor beta chains from a single sample sequenced in a study of shared clonotypes between healthy human individuals (dated by TCRdb to 2020 to 2021). Receptors were amplified or captured by the immunoSEQ multiplex PCR assay. In its TCRdb copy, this immuneACCESS table keeps in-frame sequences only and misses some clones. Where compared with another copy, unresolved V genes explain less than half of these, and the others have no known cause. The sample profile shows about 1 million clones; about 75% of them were found once. The ten largest clones capture roughly 1.5% of the sample. Sequencing was carried out using memory CD4+ T cells sorted from blood. What this sample's cell subset or site label stands for: CD45RA-negative fraction. All receptors derive from a man younger than 35 in good health.

The chain joins TRBV5-6 to TRBJ2-7; 10 bases are shared with TRBD1. Germline lookup yields CDR1 SGHDT and CDR2 YYEEEE. With V trimmed by 1 base and J by 3 bases, 4 bases remained unmatched. The CDR3 consists of 15 residues. The CDR3 loop reads CASSLPGQGRYEQYF. Written as DNA, the CDR3 is TGTGCCAGCAGCTTGCCGGGACAGGGGCGCTACGAGCAGTACTTC. The full variable domain, its missing parts supplied by reference TRBV5-6 and TRBJ2-7, is DAGVTQSPTHLIKTRGQQVTLRCSPKSGHDTVSWYQQALGQGPQFIFQYYEEEERQRGNFPDRFSGHQFPNYSSELNVNALLLGDSALYLCASSLPGQGRYEQYFGPGTRLTVT.

The count of this clone is one. The chain has TRBV18 and TRBJ2-1; the match to TRBD2 covers 9 bases. CDR3 length: 16 amino acids. Losses at the gene ends were 4 bases for V and 0 bases for J; bases not matched to a gene: 4. Germline V CDR1 and CDR2: KGHSH, LQKENI. The CDR3 nucleotides are TGTGCCAGCTCACGACTAGCGGTTAGCTCCTACAATGAGCAGTTCTTC. Translated: CASSRLAVSSYNEQFF.

The chain recombines TRBV6-6 with TRBJ2-7, with D perhaps matching TRBD1 or TRBD2 (5 bases each). The germline V and J ends were trimmed by 6 bases and 2 bases, with 11 bases remaining between them. Germline V gene lookup returns CDR1 MNHNY and CDR2 SVGAGI (reference sequence). CDR3 size: 13 residues. This CDR3 reads CASRKGTTYEQYF. The CDR3, as DNA: TGTGCCAGCAGGAAAGGGACGACCTACGAGCAGTACTTC.

In DNA, the CDR3 is TGTGCCAGCAGCACAGCCGCCGAGCAGTACTTC. Translated: CASSTAAEQYF. The V call is TRBV2, the J call TRBJ2-7; no reliable D call. V gave up 6 bases and J gave up 6 bases, with 9 bases separating them. This CDR3 is built from 11 residues. CDR1 is SNHLY and CDR2 is FYNNEI in the germline V gene.

This chain joins TRBV2 and TRBJ2-7; no firm D call. CDR1 and CDR2 from the germline V gene are SNHLY and FYNNEI. The CDR3 extends over 14 amino acids. V lost 0 bases to trimming and J lost 1 base, with 7 bases between them. The CDR3 loop is CASSEASQSYEQYF. The CDR3 region has the DNA TGTGCCAGCAGTGAAGCGAGCCAGTCCTACGAGCAGTACTTC.

The chain combines TRBV5-1 with TRBJ2-3; no definite D call. CDR1 and CDR2 (germline): SGHRS, YFSETQ. The CDR3 has 12 residues. V shed 0 bases and J shed 6 bases, with 5 bases lying between them. The DNA of the CDR3 is TGCGCCAGCAGCTTGGCTCTGGATACGCAGTATTTT. It yields the protein CASSLALDTQYF.

Remarks on this clone: At the DNA level, this CDR3 is encoded by other sequences in the same sample as well. This rearrangement joins TRBV7-2 to TRBJ1-6; 9 bases agree with TRBD1. The trim removed 4 bases at V and 6 bases at J, leaving 4 bases unmatched. Germline CDR1 and CDR2: SGHTA and FQGNSA. CDR3 size: 15 residues. Here the CDR3 reads CASSSWGQGNSPLHF. The CDR3 region has the DNA TGTGCCAGCAGCTCCTGGGGACAGGGTAATTCACCCCTCCACTTT.

In this sample, this clone turned up a few times. The chain couples TRBV5-4 to TRBJ1-6, with a tentative D call TRBD1 (5 bases). This CDR3 has 16 amino acids. The germline gives CDR1 SGHNT, CDR2 YYREEE (reference sequence). V shed 5 bases and J shed 0 bases, with 12 bases lying between them. DNA of the CDR3: TGTGCCAGCAGTACTCTAGACAGCTCCTATAATTCACCCCTCCACTTT. Translated, it gives CASSTLDSSYNSPLHF.

The chain carries TRBV6-5 and TRBJ2-5; TRBD2 matches at 13 bases. V trimming: 0 bases; J trimming: 6 bases; junction bases outside the gene matches: 4. The CDR3 is 16 residues long. CDR1 and CDR2 from the germline V gene are MNHEY and SVGAGI. The CDR3 region is CASSYSSGLAGQTQYF. CDR3 nucleotides: TGTGCCAGCAGTTACTCCTCGGGACTAGCGGGGCAGACCCAGTACTTC.

The chain employs TRBV15 and TRBJ2-3; 8 bases align to TRBD2. Germline loops: CDR1 LNHNV, CDR2 YYDKDF (reference sequence). CDR3 size: 15 residues. Trimming took 8 bases from V and 2 from J; bases not matched to a gene: 9. DNA for the CDR3: TGTGCCACCCGGGGGGGGGCGTTTTCCACAGATACGCAGTATTTT. It translates to CATRGGAFSTDTQYF.

The chain combines TRBV5-4 with TRBJ2-7; unclear D gene. The CDR3 runs 15 residues. Germline V gene lookup returns CDR1 SGHNT and CDR2 YYREEE (reference sequence). Trimming took off 0 bases at V and 0 bases at J, with 10 bases between the two ends. Here the CDR3 DNA reads TGTGCCAGCAGCTTGGACGGATTAAGCTCCTACGAGCAGTACTTC. It yields the protein CASSLDGLSSYEQYF.

This chain joins TRBV5-5 and TRBJ1-2; 7 bases line up with TRBD1. This CDR3 contains 15 residues. Per germline, CDR1 SGHKS and CDR2 YYEKEE (reference sequence). Unmatched junction bases numbered 6, after V lost 2 bases and J lost 2 bases. CDR3 nucleotide sequence: TGTGCCAGCAGCTTCACGATGGGACAGAACTATGGCTACACCTTC. It translates to CASSFTMGQNYGYTF. The full variable domain, in which reference TRBV5-5 and TRBJ1-2 provide the parts outside the CDR3, is DAGVTQSPTHLIKTRGQQVTLRCSPISGHKSVSWYQQVLGQGPQFIFQYYEKEERGRGNFPDRFSARQFPNYSSELNVNALLLGDSALYLCASSFTMGQNYGYTFGSGTRLTVV.

To note about this clone: Other DNA sequences in the sample encode the same CDR3. The V call is TRBV20-1, the J call TRBJ2-7; possible D gene TRBD2, 7 bases. This CDR3 region has 11 residues. Trimming left V 5 bases short and J 7 bases short, with 12 bases between. Germline CDR1 and CDR2: DFQATT and SNEGSKA (reference sequence). The DNA of the CDR3 is TGCAGTGCTCGGGGAGGGGGGGAGCAGTACTTC. Protein: CSARGGGEQYF.

Points on this clone: This sample includes further DNA sequences coding for the same CDR3. The chain is built from TRBV7-9 and TRBJ2-5, with a weak D call TRBD1 (5 bases). Germline-derived CDR1 and CDR2 are SEHNR and FQNEAQ (reference sequence). The CDR3 spans 12 residues. The ends were cut back, 6 bases at V and 4 bases at J, with 9 bases in the middle. In DNA form, the CDR3 reads TGTGCCAGCAGTCCTCAGGGAGAGACCCAGTACTTC. Protein product: CASSPQGETQYF.

The chain has TRBV7-9 and TRBJ1-3; D unclear. The germline V gene encodes CDR1 SEHNR and CDR2 FQNEAQ (reference sequence). The V end was cut by 0 bases, the J end by 4 bases, with 10 bases between. The CDR3 is 15 residues long. This CDR3 is CASSLANAAGNTIYF. In DNA, the CDR3 is TGTGCCAGCAGCTTAGCGAATGCAGCAGGAAACACCATATATTTT.

The chain has TRBV18 and TRBJ2-1; no clear D. Germline V gene data show CDR1 as KGHSH and CDR2 as LQKENI. The CDR3 runs 15 residues. The ends were cut back, 4 bases at V and 1 base at J, with 11 bases in the middle. The CDR3: CASSQGSGSYNEQFF. CDR3 nucleotide sequence: TGTGCCAGCTCACAAGGTTCTGGGTCCTACAATGAGCAGTTCTTC.

The J gene is TRBJ2-1, the V gene TRBV5-5; TRBD2 matches 13 bases. The CDR3 consists of 17 residues. With V trimmed by 4 bases and J by 7 bases, 11 bases remained unmatched. CDR1 is SGHKS, CDR2 YYEKEE, per germline (reference sequence). The DNA for the CDR3 is TGTGCCAGCAGCCACACCGCCGGACTAGCGGGAGTGAATGAGCAGTTCTTC. Its translation is CASSHTAGLAGVNEQFF.

The gene calls are TRBV7-9 and TRBJ2-3; TRBD2 agrees at 7 bases. The CDR3 length is 16 residues. V gave up 5 bases and J gave up 4 bases; unmatched junction bases: 12. The V gene's germline CDR1 is SEHNR and CDR2 FQNEAQ (reference sequence). The CDR3 region has the DNA TGTGCCAGCAGCCCAGGAGCGGGAATAGTATCAGATACGCAGTATTTT. Translated: CASSPGAGIVSDTQYF.

In the case of this clone: A read error is possible here, since a much larger clone lies one base away. Additional DNA sequences in this sample encode the identical CDR3. The chain recombines TRBV18 with TRBJ2-5, with no clear D. V was pared by 3 bases and J by 1 base, with 3 bases between. Germline V lookup: CDR1 KGHSH, CDR2 LQKENI. CDR3 size: 12 residues. Written as DNA, the CDR3 is TGTGCCAGCTCACCGGCCCAAGAGACCCAGTACTTC. This sequence encodes CASSPAQETQYF.

The genes are TRBV11-3 and TRBJ2-2, with TRBD1 matching over 8 bases. Germline loops: CDR1 SGHNT, CDR2 YENEEA. J gave up 2 bases and V 5 bases, and 7 bases lay outside the gene matches. The CDR3 has 16 residues. The CDR3 protein is CASSPWTGSNTGELFF. The CDR3 DNA follows: TGTGCCAGCAGCCCTTGGACAGGGAGTAACACCGGGGAGCTGTTTTTT. The full variable domain, with the rest looked up from reference TRBV11-3 and TRBJ2-2, is EAGVVQSPRYKIIEKKQPVAFWCNPISGHNTLYWYLQNLGQGPELLIRYENEEAVDDSQLPKDRFSAERLKGVDSTLKIQPAELGDSAVYLCASSPWTGSNTGELFFGEGSRLTVL.

This chain connects TRBV4-3 to TRBJ2-1; D is possibly TRBD2 (5 bases). Germline assignment: CDR1 LGHNA and CDR2 YSLEER. Deletions cut 3 bases from V and 3 bases from J, with 18 bases between. This CDR3 has 17 amino acids. The CDR3 DNA follows: TGCGCCAGCAGCCAGGACTCCTCGCGTCACGGCTACAATGAGCAGTTCTTC. Translating gives CASSQDSSRHGYNEQFF.

The chain employs TRBV5-1 and TRBJ2-5; 7 positions agree with TRBD2. The CDR3 runs to 14 residues. V was pared by 4 bases and J by 3 bases, with 6 bases of the junction left unmatched. Germline V lookup: CDR1 SGHRS, CDR2 YFSETQ. The CDR3 protein is CASSRAGPEETQYF. CDR3 DNA: TGCGCCAGCAGCAGAGCGGGGCCCGAAGAGACCCAGTACTTC.

This chain joins TRBV6-6 and TRBJ2-5; 9 bases match TRBD1. Trimming took 5 bases from V and 4 from J; bases not matched to a gene: 5. The CDR3 has 14 amino acids. Germline values: CDR1 MNHNY, CDR2 SVGAGI (reference sequence). CDR3 nucleotides: TGTGCCAGCAGTGACGAGACAGGGGGAGAGACCCAGTACTTC. This gives the protein CASSDETGGETQYF.

The chain recombines TRBV14 with TRBJ1-6; D is unclear. The CDR3 has 13 residues. Germline assignment: CDR1 SGHDN and CDR2 FVKESK. Deletions cut 3 bases from V and 8 bases from J, with 8 bases between. The CDR3 reads CASSQTRDSPLHF. CDR3 DNA: TGTGCCAGCAGCCAGACACGGGATTCACCCCTCCACTTT.

This clone was detected only once. The rearrangement links TRBV5-8 to TRBJ1-1; D is perhaps TRBD1 (5 bases). V lost 0 bases and J lost 0, with 9 bases in between. There are 15 residues in the CDR3. CDR1 and CDR2 (germline): SGHTS, YDEGEE. This CDR3 is CASSLGGAMNTEAFF. CDR3 sequence (DNA): TGTGCCAGCAGCTTGGGAGGGGCCATGAACACTGAAGCTTTCTTT.

The chain recombines TRBV2 with TRBJ1-3, with TRBD1 identical over 7 bases. The CDR3 runs 14 residues. From germline, CDR1 is SNHLY and CDR2 FYNNEI. Trimming at V came to 6 bases and at J to 2 bases, leaving 4 bases not matched to a gene. The CDR3 sequence is CASRQQGAGNTIYF. The CDR3 bases are TGTGCCAGCAGACAGCAGGGGGCTGGAAACACCATATATTTT.